This TCR beta chain was found in a study of blood T cell repertoires in COVID-19. At the level of the study: T cells, B-cell-depleted T cells, or PBMCs provided the cDNA or gDNA that served as material.

V lost 6 bases and J 7 bases, leaving 12 bases between the germline ends. CDR1 is SGHTA, CDR2 FQGTGA, per germline. The CDR3 is made up of 12 amino acids. Per the original methods: Reference gene primer amplification in the assay estimated nucleated cell counts. Data came from immunoSEQ multiplex PCR; TCRdb stores just in-frame clones and leaves some out. The V and J calls and the clone size are those of that table, but D and trimming were determined from the DNA. The sample contains approximately 260,000 clones, approximately 84% of which appear only once. This receptor was identified in a woman aged 40-49 years with acute COVID-19. Specimen: PBMCs or T cells enriched from blood (not recorded which). The rearrangement links TRBV7-3 to TRBJ1-1, with D perhaps matching TRBD1 (6 bases). CDR3 in DNA: TGTGCCAGCAGGGGGGCGGACGTTGAAGCTTTCTTT. As protein: CASRGADVEAFF. Full variable domain (outside the CDR3, taken from reference TRBV7-3 and TRBJ1-1): GAGVSQTPSNKVTEKGKYVELRCDPISGHTALYWYRQSLGQGPEFLIYFQGTGAADDSGLPNDRFFAVRPEGSVSTLKIQRTERGDSAVYLCASRGADVEAFFGQGTRLTVV.